The clone carrying this T cell receptor beta chain appeared a few times. No antigen is known for it. TCR beta rearrangements were amplified from peripheral blood genomic DNA. The CDR3 is made up of 12 amino acids. V lost 8 bases, J lost 5 bases, and 15 bases lay in between. From germline, CDR1 is SQVTM and CDR2 ANQGSEA. A mixed TRB-A/B primer pool amplified rearranged TRB by multiplex touch-down PCR. From the multiplex PCR reads, TCRdb called clonotypes with MiXCR, one entry per CDR3 protein. The table lists about 17,000 distinct CDR3 sequences, about 50% of them singletons. This entry comes from a study of T cell repertoires in aging, cancer and after chemotherapy. Study-level background: Over several months to years, re-sampled healthy donor repertoires clearly shared clones. Approximately 8 million TCR reads were in the whole dataset. Study conclusions and caveats: Untreated cancer patients had significantly lower blood TCR diversity than age-matched healthy donors. Across the chemotherapy interval, each cancer cohort showed higher median generation probability, suggesting thymic rebound.

The J gene is TRBJ1-1, the V gene TRBV29-1, with D perhaps matching TRBD1 (6 bases). The sample consisted of blood. This sequence was found in a human donor in good health. The CDR3, as DNA: TGCAGCTCAGCAGAGGGGGGGACTGAAGCTTTCTTT. It encodes CSSAEGGTEAFF.